This T cell receptor (beta chain) was profiled in a study of patients and donors after allogeneic stem cell transplantation. TCRdb passed the RT-PCR reads through MiXCR, listing each CDR3 protein once. The sample includes roughly 880,000 distinct CDR3 sequences, more than 15% of them seen just once. Trimming took 1 base from V and 1 from J, leaving 5 bases between them. The germline gives CDR1 SEHNR, CDR2 FQNEAQ (reference sequence). The CDR3 loop spans 13 amino acids. At least ten counts were recorded for this clonotype. This TCR derives from a human donor who was either an allogeneic HSCT recipient or a stem cell or donor lymphocyte infusion donor (not recorded which). It is not recorded whose cells these are; they may come from a transplant donor. This rearrangement joins TRBV7-9 to TRBJ2-7; D remains unclear. The sequencing input was blood, either unsorted or a sorted T cell fraction (not recorded which). CDR3 nucleotides: TGTGCCAGCAGCTTAGACACGTCCTACGAGCAGTACTTC. Protein sequence: CASSLDTSYEQYF.